This T cell receptor beta chain was obtained from a study of T cell changes during pregnancy in multiple sclerosis. Germline V gene lookup returns CDR1 LNHDA and CDR2 SQIVND (reference sequence). Germline trimming cut 3 bases from V and 4 bases from J; bases unmatched to any gene: 7. This CDR3 has 15 amino acids. Here immunoSEQ multiplex PCR was the method, and the copy in TCRdb shows in-frame clones only, minus some. The sample lists some 30,000 clones; 70% to 90% were seen once. The sample was CD8+ T cells from peripheral blood mononuclear cells, taken before pregnancy. V gene TRBV19 combines with J gene TRBJ2-5, with TRBD1 identical over 8 bases. This clonotype was sampled from a female donor with multiple sclerosis, enrolled in a pregnancy study. CDR3 DNA: TGTGCCAGTAGTATGGGTTCAGGGGGCTTAGAGACCCAGTACTTC. Its protein is CASSMGSGGLETQYF.